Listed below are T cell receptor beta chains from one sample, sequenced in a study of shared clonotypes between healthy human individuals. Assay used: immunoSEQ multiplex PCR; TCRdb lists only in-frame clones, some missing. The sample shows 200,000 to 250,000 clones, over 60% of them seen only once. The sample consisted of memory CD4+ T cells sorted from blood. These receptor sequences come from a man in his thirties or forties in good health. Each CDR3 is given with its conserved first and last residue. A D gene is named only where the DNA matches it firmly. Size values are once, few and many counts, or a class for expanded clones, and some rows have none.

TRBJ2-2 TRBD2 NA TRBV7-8 CASREGRAGVAGELFF TGTGCCAGCAGGGAGGGGCGAGCGGGGGTCGCCGGGGAGCTGTTTTTT
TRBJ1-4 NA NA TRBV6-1 CASSTGNFEKLFF TGTGCCAGCAGTACCGGGAACTTCGAAAAACTGTTTTTT
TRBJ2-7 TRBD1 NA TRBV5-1 CASRRDSSYEQYF TGCGCCAGCCGAAGGGACAGCTCCTACGAGCAGTACTTC
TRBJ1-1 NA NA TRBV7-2 CASSARTEYQTEAFF TGTGCCAGCAGCGCCCGAACCGAATACCAAACTGAAGCTTTCTTT
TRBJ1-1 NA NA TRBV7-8 CASSSIPGVNTEAFF TGTGCCAGCAGCTCCATTCCAGGGGTGAACACTGAAGCTTTCTTT
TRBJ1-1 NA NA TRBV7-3 CASSLGVGTEAFF TGTGCCAGCAGCTTAGGGGTAGGCACTGAAGCTTTCTTT
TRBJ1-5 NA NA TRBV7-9 CASSLGGGRRQPQHF TGTGCCAGCAGCTTAGGCGGGGGGAGGCGGCAGCCCCAGCATTTT
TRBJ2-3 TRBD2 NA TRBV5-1 CASSFSGSQGDAQYF TGCGCCAGCAGCTTTAGCGGGAGTCAGGGAGATGCGCAGTATTTT
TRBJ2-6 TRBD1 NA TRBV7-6 CASSSTGPSFFGANVLTF TGTGCCAGCAGCTCGACAGGGCCCAGTTTTTTTGGGGCCAACGTCCTGACTTTC
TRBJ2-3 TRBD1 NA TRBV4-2 CASSQERLQGAHGDTQYF TGTGCCAGCAGCCAGGAACGGCTCCAGGGGGCACATGGAGATACGCAGTATTTT
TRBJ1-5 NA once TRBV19 CASSIHNGGINQPQHF TGTGCCAGTAGTATCCACAACGGGGGGATCAATCAGCCCCAGCATTTT
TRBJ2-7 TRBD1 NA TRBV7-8 CASSFGQGVGEQYF TGTGCCAGCAGCTTTGGTCAGGGGGTCGGCGAGCAGTACTTC
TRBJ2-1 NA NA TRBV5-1 CASSADGEKYNEQFF TGCGCCAGCAGCGCCGACGGGGAGAAATACAATGAGCAGTTCTTC
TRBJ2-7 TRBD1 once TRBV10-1 CASSGTDSYEQYF TGCGCCAGCTCCGGGACAGACTCCTACGAGCAGTACTTC
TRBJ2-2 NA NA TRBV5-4 CASSVQGPGELFF TGTGCCAGCAGCGTACAGGGCCCCGGGGAGCTGTTTTTT
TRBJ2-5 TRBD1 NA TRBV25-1 CASSGTGTGFLETQYF TGTGCCAGCAGTGGAACCGGGACAGGGTTTTTAGAGACCCAGTACTTC
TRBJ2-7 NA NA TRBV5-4 CASSPKLPGYEQYF TGTGCCAGCAGCCCCAAACTTCCCGGCTACGAGCAGTACTTC
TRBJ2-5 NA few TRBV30 CAWSPDRLRLPGQETQYF TGTGCCTGGAGTCCCGACAGACTAAGACTACCTGGGCAAGAGACCCAGTACTTC
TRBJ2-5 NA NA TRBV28 CASSLYYQETQYF TGTGCCAGCAGTTTGTACTACCAAGAGACCCAGTACTTC
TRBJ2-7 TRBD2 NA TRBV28 CASMGPGGHYEQYF TGTGCCAGCATGGGACCGGGAGGACACTACGAGCAGTACTTC
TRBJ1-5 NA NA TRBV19 CASSLEGGYSNQPQHF TGTGCCAGTAGTTTGGAGGGAGGCTATAGCAATCAGCCCCAGCATTTT
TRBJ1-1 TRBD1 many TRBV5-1 CASSPGTGGAGTEAFF TGCGCCAGCAGCCCCGGGACAGGGGGCGCGGGGACTGAAGCTTTCTTT
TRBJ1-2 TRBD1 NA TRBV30 CAWSATGVYGYTF TGTGCCTGGAGTGCCACAGGGGTCTATGGCTACACCTTC
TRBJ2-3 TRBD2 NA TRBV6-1 CASSASGTSGISDTQYF TGTGCCAGCAGTGCATCCGGGACTAGCGGGATTAGCGATACGCAGTATTTT
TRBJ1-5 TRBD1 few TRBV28 CAITKGRDRGMLGSNQPQHF TGTGCCATCACAAAGGGCCGGGACAGGGGGATGCTGGGTAGCAATCAGCCCCAGCATTTT
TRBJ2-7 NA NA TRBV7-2 CASSVGYEQYF TGTGCCAGCAGCGTCGGATACGAGCAGTACTTC
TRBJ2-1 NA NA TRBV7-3 CASSPPALNEQFF TGTGCCAGCAGCCCCCCAGCCTTGAATGAGCAGTTCTTC
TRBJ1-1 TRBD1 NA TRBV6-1 CASRDRQGVNTEAFF TGTGCCAGCAGGGACCGACAGGGAGTGAACACTGAAGCTTTCTTT
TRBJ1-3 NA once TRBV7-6 CASSLQGTGNTIYF TGTGCCAGCAGCTTACAGGGAACTGGAAACACCATATATTTT
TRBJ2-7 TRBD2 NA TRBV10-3 CAISDRGGSRSYEQYF TGTGCCATCAGTGATCGGGGGGGGTCTAGGTCCTACGAGCAGTACTTC
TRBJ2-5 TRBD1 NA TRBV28 CASSPRQGARWETQYF TGTGCCAGCAGTCCTCGACAGGGAGCCCGCTGGGAGACCCAGTACTTC
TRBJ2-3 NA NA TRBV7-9 CASSLGAGSPDTQYF TGTGCCAGCAGCTTAGGGGCAGGGAGCCCAGATACGCAGTATTTT
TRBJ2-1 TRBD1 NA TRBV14 CASSQNRGQQFF TGTGCCAGCAGCCAAAACAGGGGGCAGCAGTTCTTC
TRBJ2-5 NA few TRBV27 CASWPQGRRETQYF TGTGCCAGCTGGCCGCAGGGGAGGAGAGAGACCCAGTACTTC
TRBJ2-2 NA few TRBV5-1 CASSAGQTHTGELFF TGCGCCAGCAGCGCGGGACAGACCCACACCGGGGAGCTGTTTTTT
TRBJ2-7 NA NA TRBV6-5 CASSYNTGSISYEQYF TGTGCCAGCAGTTATAACACAGGGTCCATATCCTACGAGCAGTACTTC
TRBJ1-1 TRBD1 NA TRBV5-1 CASSEQGGNTEAFF TGCGCCAGCAGCGAACAGGGGGGGAACACTGAAGCTTTCTTT
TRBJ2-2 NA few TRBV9 CASSSRMGAGELFF TGTGCCAGCAGCTCCCGGATGGGGGCCGGGGAGCTGTTTTTT
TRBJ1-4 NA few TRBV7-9 CASSPSGEKLFF TGTGCCAGCAGCCCATCGGGCGAAAAACTGTTTTTT
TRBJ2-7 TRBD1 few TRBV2 CASREQGPTYEQYF TGTGCCAGCAGAGAACAGGGGCCTACCTACGAGCAGTACTTC
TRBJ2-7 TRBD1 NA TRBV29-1 CSVAGQGHYEQYF TGCAGCGTTGCGGGACAGGGGCACTACGAGCAGTACTTC
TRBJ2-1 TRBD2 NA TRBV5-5 CASSLRLAGNNEQFF TGTGCCAGCAGCTTAAGACTAGCGGGTAACAATGAGCAGTTCTTC
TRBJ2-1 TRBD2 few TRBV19 CASKKQRGLYNEQFF TGTGCCAGTAAGAAGCAGCGGGGCCTCTACAATGAGCAGTTCTTC
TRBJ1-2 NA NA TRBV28 CASSSAQGTGYTF TGTGCCAGCAGTTCCGCACAGGGAACGGGCTACACCTTC
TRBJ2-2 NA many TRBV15 CATSRERYGELFF TGTGCCACCAGCAGAGAGAGATACGGGGAGCTGTTTTTT
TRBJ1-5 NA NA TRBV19 CASSTGQVYQPQHF TGTGCCAGTAGTACCGGACAAGTCTATCAGCCCCAGCATTTT
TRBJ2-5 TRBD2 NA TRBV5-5 CASSLGVTSGIQETQYF TGTGCCAGCAGCTTGGGGGTCACGAGCGGGATTCAAGAGACCCAGTACTTC
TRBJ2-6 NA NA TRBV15 CATSSFGSLQPSNVLTF TGTGCCACCAGCAGTTTTGGCAGTCTCCAACCATCCAACGTCCTGACTTTC
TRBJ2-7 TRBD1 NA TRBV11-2 CASSLVGTGLYEQYF TGTGCCAGCAGCTTAGTCGGGACAGGACTGTACGAGCAGTACTTC
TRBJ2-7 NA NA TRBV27 CASSTGAYEQYF TGTGCCAGCAGTACCGGGGCCTACGAGCAGTACTTC
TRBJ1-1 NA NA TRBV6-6 CASKHTRTGLNTEAFF TGTGCCAGCAAACATACGAGGACGGGATTGAACACTGAAGCTTTCTTT
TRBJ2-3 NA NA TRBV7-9 CASGRGGGTPARTDTQYF TGTGCCAGCGGCCGCGGAGGCGGGACCCCTGCTCGCACAGATACGCAGTATTTT
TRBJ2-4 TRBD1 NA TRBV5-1 CASREDRVAKNIQYF TGCGCCAGCAGGGAAGACAGGGTCGCCAAAAACATTCAGTACTTC
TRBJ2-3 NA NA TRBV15 CATSRDRDSSTDTQYF TGTGCCACCAGCAGAGATCGGGATAGCTCCACAGATACGCAGTATTTT
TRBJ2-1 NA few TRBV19 CASSIQGLVQEQFF TGTGCCAGTAGTATCCAAGGTTTGGTACAGGAGCAGTTCTTC
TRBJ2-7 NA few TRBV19 CASSRDNSYEQYF TGTGCCAGTAGTAGGGACAACTCCTACGAGCAGTACTTC
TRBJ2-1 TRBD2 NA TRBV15 CATSRDTAGTYNEQFF TGTGCCACCAGCAGAGATACAGCGGGGACCTACAATGAGCAGTTCTTC
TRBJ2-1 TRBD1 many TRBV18 CASSGQGTYNEQFF TGTGCCAGCTCGGGACAGGGAACTTACAATGAGCAGTTCTTC
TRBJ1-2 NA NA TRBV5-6 CASSLPIRVGGYGYTF TGTGCCAGCAGCTTGCCTATAAGGGTGGGAGGCTATGGCTACACCTTC